This entry concerns a single TCR beta chain. J lost 7 bases, V lost 1 base, and 9 bases had no gene match. CDR3 length: 16 amino acids. CDR1 is SEHNR, CDR2 FQNEAQ, per germline (reference sequence). This entry comes from a study of blood T cell repertoires in COVID-19. The wider study: The cDNA or gDNA used as material had been derived from T cells, B-cell-depleted T cells, or PBMCs.

Original handling: Researchers report that nucleated cell counts were estimated from reference gene primer amplification. The assay was immunoSEQ multiplex PCR, and TCRdb's table has in-frame clones only and misses some. V and J calls and clone size come straight from that table; D and trimming were deduced from the DNA. This table has about 70,000 clones, over 80% appearing once. The chain couples TRBV7-9 to TRBJ2-1; TRBD1 matches at 8 bases. This receptor was taken from a woman aged 55-70 years with acute or convalescent COVID-19. Source material: peripheral blood. The CDR3 loop reads CASSLDPGGTRNEQFF. The CDR3 nucleotides are TGTGCCAGCAGCTTAGACCCAGGGGGCACACGAAATGAGCAGTTCTTC.